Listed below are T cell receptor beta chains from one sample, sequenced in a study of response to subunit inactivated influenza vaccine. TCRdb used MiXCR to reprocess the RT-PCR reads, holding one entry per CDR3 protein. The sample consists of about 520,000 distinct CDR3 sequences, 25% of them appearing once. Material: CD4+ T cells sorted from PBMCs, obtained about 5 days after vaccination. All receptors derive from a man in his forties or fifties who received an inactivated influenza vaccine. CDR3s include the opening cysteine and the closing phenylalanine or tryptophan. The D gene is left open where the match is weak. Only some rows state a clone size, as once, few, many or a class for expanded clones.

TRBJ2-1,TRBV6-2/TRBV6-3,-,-,CASCEGGSYNEQFF,TGTGCCAGCTGTGAGGGGGGATCCTACAATGAGCAGTTCTTC
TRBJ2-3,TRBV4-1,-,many,CASSQRSLGTDTQYF,TGCGCCAGCAGCCAGAGGTCCCTCGGCACAGATACGCAGTATTTT
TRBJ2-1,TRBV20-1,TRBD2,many,CSAINLAGNEQFF,TGCAGTGCTATAAACCTAGCGGGCAATGAGCAGTTCTTC
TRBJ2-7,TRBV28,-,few,CASSTKYGQYF,TGTGCCAGCAGTACCAAATACGGGCAGTACTTC
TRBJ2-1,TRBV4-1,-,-,CASSFQEAYNEQFF,TGCGCCAGCAGCTTCCAGGAGGCATACAATGAGCAGTTCTTC
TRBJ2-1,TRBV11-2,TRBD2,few,CASRSAGTSGREGKVNEQFF,TGTGCCAGCAGATCGGCCGGGACTAGCGGGAGGGAGGGGAAGGTCAATGAGCAGTTCTTC
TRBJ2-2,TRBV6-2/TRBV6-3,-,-,CASRPRGARTGELFF,TGTGCCAGCAGACCCCGAGGGGCGCGCACCGGGGAGCTGTTTTTT
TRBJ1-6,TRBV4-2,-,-,CASSQDRASSPLHF,TGTGCCAGCAGCCAAGACAGGGCCTCTTCACCCCTCCACTTT
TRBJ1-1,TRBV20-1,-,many,CSARVMNTEAFF,TGCAGTGCTAGAGTGATGAACACTGAAGCTTTCTTT
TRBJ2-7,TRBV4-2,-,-,CASSQEVSGPYEQYF,TGTGCCAGCAGCCAAGAGGTTAGCGGTCCTTACGAGCAGTACTTC